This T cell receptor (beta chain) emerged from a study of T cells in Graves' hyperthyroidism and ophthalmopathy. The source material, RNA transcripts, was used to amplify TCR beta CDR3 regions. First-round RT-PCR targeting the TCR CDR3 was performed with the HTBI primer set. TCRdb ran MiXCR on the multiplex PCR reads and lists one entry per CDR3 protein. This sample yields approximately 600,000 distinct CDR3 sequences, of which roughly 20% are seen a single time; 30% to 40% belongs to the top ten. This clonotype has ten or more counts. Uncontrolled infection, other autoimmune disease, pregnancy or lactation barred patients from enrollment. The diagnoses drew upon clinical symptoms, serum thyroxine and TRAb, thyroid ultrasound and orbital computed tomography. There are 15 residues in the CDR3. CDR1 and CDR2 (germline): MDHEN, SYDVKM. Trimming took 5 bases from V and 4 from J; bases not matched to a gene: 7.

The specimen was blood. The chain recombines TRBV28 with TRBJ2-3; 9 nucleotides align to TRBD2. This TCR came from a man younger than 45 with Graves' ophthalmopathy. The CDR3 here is CASSQETSGADTQYF. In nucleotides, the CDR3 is TGTGCCAGCAGTCAAGAGACTAGCGGTGCAGATACGCAGTATTTT.